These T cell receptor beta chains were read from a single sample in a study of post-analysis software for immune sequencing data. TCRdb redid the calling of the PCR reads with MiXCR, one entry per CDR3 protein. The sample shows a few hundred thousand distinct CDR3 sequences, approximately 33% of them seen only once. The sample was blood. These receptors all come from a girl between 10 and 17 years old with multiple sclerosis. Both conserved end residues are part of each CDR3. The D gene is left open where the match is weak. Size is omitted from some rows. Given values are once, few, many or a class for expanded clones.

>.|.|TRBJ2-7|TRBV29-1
TGCAGCGTTACGGTCCTCTACGAGCGGTACTTC
CSVTVLYERYF
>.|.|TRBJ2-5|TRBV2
TGTGCCAGCACCCTATGGAATGGACCTCAAGAGACCCAGTACTTC
CASTLWNGPQETQYF
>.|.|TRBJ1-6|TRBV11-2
TGTGCCAGCAGCTTAGTCCCCGAGGGGAATTCACCCCTCCACTTT
CASSLVPEGNSPLHF
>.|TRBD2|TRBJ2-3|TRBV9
TGTGCCAGCAGCGCGATGACTAGCGGGGGCACAGATACGCAGTATTTT
CASSAMTSGGTDTQYF
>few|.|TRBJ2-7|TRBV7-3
TGTGCCAGCAGCTTAACACCAGTCTACGAGCAGTACTTC
CASSLTPVYEQYF
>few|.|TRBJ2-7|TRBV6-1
TGTGCCAGCAGTGAAAGCCTTCCTCTGGACCAGTACTTC
CASSESLPLDQYF
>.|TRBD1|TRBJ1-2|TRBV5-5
TGTGCCAGCAGCTTGCTCACAGGGGATGCCTATGGCTACACCTTC
CASSLLTGDAYGYTF
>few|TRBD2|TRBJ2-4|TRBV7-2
TGTGCCAGCAGCTTAGGACTAGCGGGGGTCGAAGAGAAAAACATTCAGTACTTC
CASSLGLAGVEEKNIQYF
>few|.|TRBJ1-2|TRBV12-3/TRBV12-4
TGTGCCAGCAGTTTTCAGGAGGCCCGGGGGGGCTACACCTTC
CASSFQEARGGYTF
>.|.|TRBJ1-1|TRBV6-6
TGTGCCAGCAGTTACCCCTCGGCCCTGGGGAGCACTGAAGCTTTCTTT
CASSYPSALGSTEAFF
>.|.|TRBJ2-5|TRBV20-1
TGCAGTGTCTTCTCTAGGACGGCCCTCCGGGGAGAGACCCAGTACTTC
CSVFSRTALRGETQYF
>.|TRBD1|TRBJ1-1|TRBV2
TGTGCCAGCGGGGGACAGGAGAACACTGAAGCTTTCTTT
CASGGQENTEAFF
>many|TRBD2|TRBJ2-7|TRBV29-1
TGCAGCGTTGAAGGTAGCGGGGCTTCCTACGAGCAGTACTTC
CSVEGSGASYEQYF
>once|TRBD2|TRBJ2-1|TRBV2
TGTGCCAGCAGTTCACTAGCGGGGGGCTTCGATGAGCAGTTCTTC
CASSSLAGGFDEQFF
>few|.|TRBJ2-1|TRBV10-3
TGTGCCATCAGTGAAAATCCCAATGAGCAGTTCTTC
CAISENPNEQFF
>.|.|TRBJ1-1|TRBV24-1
TGTGCCACCAGTGATTCCCGGGGAGGGAACGCTGAAGCTTTCTTT
CATSDSRGGNAEAFF
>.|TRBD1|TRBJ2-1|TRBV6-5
TGTGCCAGCAGTTCTTCCCGGGACAGGGGGCGTGGTGAGCAGTTCTTC
CASSSSRDRGRGEQFF